This entry is about one T cell receptor (beta chain). Its antigen remains unknown. The CDR3 has 14 residues. The germline V gene encodes CDR1 KGHSH and CDR2 LQKENI. TCRdb re-called the 5' RACE reads and gives one entry per CDR3 protein, without DNA. The sample totals 400,000 to 500,000 distinct CDR3 sequences. These data come from a study of T cells expressing NK-cell markers. Study-level information: Sorted CD3+CD56+NKG2C+, CD3+CD56+NKG2C- and CD3+CD56-NKG2C+ T-cell subsets were beta-chain profiled.

General observations from the study: Once again these clonotypes came out on top in the CD3+CD56-NKG2C+ fraction of a few donors. In about six donors, dominant CD3+CD56+NKG2C+ clones formed about 1.0-7.5% of CD8+ cells. It was still unclear whether expanded NKG2C+ T cell clones were HCMV specific.

Sequenced material: blood T cells: a sorted CD56 or NKG2C T cell subset, CD4+ or CD8+ T cells, or bulk PBMC T cells (not recorded which). The chain couples TRBV18 to TRBJ2-4. This TCR was sampled from a woman between 18 and 70 years old in good health. The CDR3 region is CASSPPVVANIQYF.